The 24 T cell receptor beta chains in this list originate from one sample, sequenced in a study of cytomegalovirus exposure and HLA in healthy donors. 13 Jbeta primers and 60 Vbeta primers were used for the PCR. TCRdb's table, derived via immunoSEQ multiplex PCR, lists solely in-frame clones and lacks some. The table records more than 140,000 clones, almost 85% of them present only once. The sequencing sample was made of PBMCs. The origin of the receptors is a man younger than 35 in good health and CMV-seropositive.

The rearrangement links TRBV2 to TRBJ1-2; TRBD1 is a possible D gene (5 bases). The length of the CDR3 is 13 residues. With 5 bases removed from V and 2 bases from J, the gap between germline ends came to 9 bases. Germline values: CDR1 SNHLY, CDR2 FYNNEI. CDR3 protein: CASSFDSNYGYTF. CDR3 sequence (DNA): TGTGCCAGCAGTTTTGACAGCAACTATGGCTACACCTTC.

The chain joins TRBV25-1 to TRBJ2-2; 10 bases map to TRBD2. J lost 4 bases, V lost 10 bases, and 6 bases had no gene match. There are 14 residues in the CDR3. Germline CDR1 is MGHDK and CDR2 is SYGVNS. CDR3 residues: CATLPSGSTGELFF. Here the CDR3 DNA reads TGTGCCACCTTACCTAGCGGGAGCACCGGGGAGCTGTTTTTT. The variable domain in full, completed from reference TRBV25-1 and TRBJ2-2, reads EADIYQTPRYLVIGTGKKITLECSQTMGHDKMYWYQQDPGMELHLIHYSYGVNSTEKGDLSSESTVSRIRTEHFPLTLESARPSHTSQYLCATLPSGSTGELFFGEGSRLTVL.

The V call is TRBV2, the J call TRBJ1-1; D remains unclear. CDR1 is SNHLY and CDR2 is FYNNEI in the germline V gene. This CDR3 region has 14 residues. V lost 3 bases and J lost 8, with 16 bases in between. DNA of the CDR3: TGTGCCAGCAGTGAGGTCGGAGGACCATTCGAAGCTTTCTTT. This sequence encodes CASSEVGGPFEAFF.

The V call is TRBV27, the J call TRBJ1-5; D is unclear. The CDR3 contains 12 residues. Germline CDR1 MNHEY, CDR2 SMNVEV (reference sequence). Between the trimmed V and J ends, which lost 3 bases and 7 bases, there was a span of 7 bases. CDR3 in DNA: TGTGCCAGCAGTTTTACGGGACAGCCCCAGCATTTT. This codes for CASSFTGQPQHF.

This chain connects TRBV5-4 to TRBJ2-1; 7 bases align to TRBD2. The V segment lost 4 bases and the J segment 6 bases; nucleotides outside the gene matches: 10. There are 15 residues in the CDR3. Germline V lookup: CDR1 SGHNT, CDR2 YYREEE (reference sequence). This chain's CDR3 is CASSGGSGECNEQFF. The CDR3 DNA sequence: TGTGCCAGCAGCGGGGGGAGCGGGGAGTGCAATGAGCAGTTCTTC.

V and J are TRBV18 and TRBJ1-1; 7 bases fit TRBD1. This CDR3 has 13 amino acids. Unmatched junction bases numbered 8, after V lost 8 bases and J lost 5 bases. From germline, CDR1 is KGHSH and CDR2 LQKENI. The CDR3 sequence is CASQTGLGTEAFF. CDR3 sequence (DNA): TGTGCCAGCCAGACAGGGTTGGGGACTGAAGCTTTCTTT.

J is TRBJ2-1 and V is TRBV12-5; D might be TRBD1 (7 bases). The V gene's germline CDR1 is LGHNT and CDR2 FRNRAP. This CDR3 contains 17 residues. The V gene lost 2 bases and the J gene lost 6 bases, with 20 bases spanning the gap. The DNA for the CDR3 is TGTGCTAGTGGTTTGAGTCTGGAGGGACAGCCTTTCAATGAGCAGTTCTTC. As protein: CASGLSLEGQPFNEQFF.

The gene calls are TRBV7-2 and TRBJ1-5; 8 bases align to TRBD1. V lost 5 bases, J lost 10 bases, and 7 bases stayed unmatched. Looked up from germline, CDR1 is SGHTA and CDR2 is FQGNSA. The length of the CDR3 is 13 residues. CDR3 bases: TGTGCCAGCAGCGTAGGACAGGGAATCCCCCAGCATTTT. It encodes CASSVGQGIPQHF.

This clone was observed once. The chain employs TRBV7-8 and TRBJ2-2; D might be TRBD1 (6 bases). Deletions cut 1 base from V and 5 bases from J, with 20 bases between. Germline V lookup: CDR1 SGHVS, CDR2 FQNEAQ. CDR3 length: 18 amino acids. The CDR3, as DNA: TGTGCCAGCAGCTTAGGCAGGGGTCCCAGAAGGGATACCGGGGAGCTGTTTTTT. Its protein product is CASSLGRGPRRDTGELFF.

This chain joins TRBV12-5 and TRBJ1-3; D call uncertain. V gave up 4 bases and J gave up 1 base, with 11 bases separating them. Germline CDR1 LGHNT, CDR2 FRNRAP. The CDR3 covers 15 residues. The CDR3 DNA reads TGTGCTAGTGGTTCAGGCAAGTTATCTGGAAACACCATATATTTT. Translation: CASGSGKLSGNTIYF.

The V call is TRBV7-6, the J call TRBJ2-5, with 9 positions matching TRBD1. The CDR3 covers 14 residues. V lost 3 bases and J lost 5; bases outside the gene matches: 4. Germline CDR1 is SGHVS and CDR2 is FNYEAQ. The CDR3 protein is CASSLLQGAETQYF. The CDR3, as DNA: TGTGCCAGCAGCTTGCTACAGGGGGCTGAGACCCAGTACTTC.

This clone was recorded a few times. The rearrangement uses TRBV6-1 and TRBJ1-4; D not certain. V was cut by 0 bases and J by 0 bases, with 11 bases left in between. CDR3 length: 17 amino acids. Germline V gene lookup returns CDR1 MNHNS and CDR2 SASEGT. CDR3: CASSEALAFATNEKLFF. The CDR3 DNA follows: TGTGCCAGCAGTGAAGCGCTGGCATTTGCAACTAATGAAAAACTGTTTTTT.

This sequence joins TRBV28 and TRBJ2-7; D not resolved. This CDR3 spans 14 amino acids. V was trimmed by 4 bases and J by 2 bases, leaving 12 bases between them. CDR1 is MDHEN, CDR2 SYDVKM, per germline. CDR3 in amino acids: CASSSPRRAYEQYF. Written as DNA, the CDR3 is TGTGCCAGCAGTTCGCCTAGGAGAGCCTACGAGCAGTACTTC.

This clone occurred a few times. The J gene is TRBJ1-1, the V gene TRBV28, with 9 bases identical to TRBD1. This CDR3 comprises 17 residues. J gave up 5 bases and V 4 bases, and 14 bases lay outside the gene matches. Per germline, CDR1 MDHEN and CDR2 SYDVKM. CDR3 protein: CASSSVPGQGGRTEAFF. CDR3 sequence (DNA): TGTGCCAGCAGTTCCGTCCCGGGACAGGGAGGAAGAACTGAAGCTTTCTTT.

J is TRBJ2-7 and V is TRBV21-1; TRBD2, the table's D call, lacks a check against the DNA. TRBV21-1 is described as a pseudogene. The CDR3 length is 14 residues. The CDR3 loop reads CASSKGVTSYEQYF. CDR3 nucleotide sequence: TGTGCCAGCAGCAAAGGCGTCACCTCCTACGAGCAGTACTTC.

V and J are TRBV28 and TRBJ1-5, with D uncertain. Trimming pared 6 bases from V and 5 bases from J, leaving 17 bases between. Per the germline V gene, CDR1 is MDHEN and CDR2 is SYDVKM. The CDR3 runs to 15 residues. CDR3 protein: CASSLFGEVYQPQHF. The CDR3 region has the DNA TGTGCCAGCAGCCTATTTGGGGAGGTGTATCAGCCCCAGCATTTT.

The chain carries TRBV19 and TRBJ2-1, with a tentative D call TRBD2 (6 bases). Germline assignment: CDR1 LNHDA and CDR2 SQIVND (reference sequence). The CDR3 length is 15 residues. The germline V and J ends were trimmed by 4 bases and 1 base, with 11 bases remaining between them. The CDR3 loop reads CASSTGDSSYNEQFF. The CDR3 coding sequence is TGTGCCAGTAGTACCGGGGACTCTTCCTACAATGAGCAGTTCTTC.

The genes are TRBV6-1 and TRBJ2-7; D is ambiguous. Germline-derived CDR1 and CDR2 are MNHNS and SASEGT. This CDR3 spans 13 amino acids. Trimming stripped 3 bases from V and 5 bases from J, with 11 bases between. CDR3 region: CASSESWSDEQYF. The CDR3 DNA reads TGTGCCAGCAGTGAGAGTTGGTCCGACGAGCAGTACTTC.

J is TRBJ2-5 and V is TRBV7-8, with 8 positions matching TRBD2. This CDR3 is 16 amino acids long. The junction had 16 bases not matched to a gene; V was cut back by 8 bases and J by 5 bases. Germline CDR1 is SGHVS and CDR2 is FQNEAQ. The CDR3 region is CASAQNLLAVGETQYF. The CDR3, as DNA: TGTGCCAGCGCACAAAACCTACTAGCGGTTGGGGAGACCCAGTACTTC.

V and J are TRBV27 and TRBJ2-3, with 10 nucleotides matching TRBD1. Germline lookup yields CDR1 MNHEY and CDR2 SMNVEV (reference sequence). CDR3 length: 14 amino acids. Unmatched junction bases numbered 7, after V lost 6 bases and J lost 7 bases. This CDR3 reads CASRGTGVLNTQYF. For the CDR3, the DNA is TGTGCCAGCAGGGGGACAGGGGTCCTGAATACGCAGTATTTT.

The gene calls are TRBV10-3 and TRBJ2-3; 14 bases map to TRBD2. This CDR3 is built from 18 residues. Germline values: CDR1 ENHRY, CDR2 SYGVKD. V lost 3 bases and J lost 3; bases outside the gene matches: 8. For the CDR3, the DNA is TGTGCCATCAGTGACCCCGGGACTAGCGGGAGTACTACAGATACGCAGTATTTT. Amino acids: CAISDPGTSGSTTDTQYF.

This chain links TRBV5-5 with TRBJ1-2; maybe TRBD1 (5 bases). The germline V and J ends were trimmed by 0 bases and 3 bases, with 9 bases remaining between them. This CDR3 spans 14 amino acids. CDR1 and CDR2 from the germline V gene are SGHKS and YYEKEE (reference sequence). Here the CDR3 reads CASSLGGGYYGYTF. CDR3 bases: TGTGCCAGCAGCTTGGGCGGGGGGTACTATGGCTACACCTTC.

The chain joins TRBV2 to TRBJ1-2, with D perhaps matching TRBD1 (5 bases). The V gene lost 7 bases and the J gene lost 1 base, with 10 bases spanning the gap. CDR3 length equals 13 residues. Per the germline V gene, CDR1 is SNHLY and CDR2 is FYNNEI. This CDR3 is CASTPGINYGYTF. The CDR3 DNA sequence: TGTGCCAGCACTCCAGGGATTAACTATGGCTACACCTTC.

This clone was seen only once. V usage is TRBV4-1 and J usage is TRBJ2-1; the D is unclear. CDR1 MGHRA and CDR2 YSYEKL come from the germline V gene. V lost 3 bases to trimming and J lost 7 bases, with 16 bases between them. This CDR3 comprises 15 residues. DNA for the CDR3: TGCGCCAGCAGCCAGACAACCTCTTTAAGGAATGAGCAGTTCTTC. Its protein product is CASSQTTSLRNEQFF.